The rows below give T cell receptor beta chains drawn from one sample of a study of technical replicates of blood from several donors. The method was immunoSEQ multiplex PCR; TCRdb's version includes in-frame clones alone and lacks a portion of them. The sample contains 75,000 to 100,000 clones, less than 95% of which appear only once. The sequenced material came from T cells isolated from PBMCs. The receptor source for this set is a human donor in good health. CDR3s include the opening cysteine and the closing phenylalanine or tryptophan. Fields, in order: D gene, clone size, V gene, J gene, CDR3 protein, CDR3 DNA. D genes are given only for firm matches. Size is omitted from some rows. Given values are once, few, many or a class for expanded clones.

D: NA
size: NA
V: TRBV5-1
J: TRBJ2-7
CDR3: CASSLAAGPYEQYF
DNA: TGCGCCAGCAGCTTGGCGGCAGGGCCCTACGAGCAGTACTTC

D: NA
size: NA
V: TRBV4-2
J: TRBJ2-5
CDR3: CASSQDFGETQYF
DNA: TGTGCCAGCAGCCAAGATTTCGGTGAGACCCAGTACTTC

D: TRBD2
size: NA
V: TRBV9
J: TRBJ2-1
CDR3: CASSASSGRTNEQFF
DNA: TGTGCCAGCAGCGCATCTAGCGGGAGAACCAATGAGCAGTTCTTC

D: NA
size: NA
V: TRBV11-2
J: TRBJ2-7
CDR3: CASSLLQVAGEQYF
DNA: TGTGCCAGCAGCTTATTGCAGGTGGCGGGCGAGCAGTACTTC

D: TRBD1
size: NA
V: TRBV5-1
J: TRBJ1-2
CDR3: CASSLGPPGQGAWNYGYTF
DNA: TGCGCCAGCAGCTTGGGCCCTCCGGGACAGGGGGCATGGAACTATGGCTACACCTTC

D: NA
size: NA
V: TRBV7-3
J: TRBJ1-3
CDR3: CASSLAGSGNTIYF
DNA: TGTGCCAGCAGCTTAGCCGGCTCTGGAAACACCATATATTTT

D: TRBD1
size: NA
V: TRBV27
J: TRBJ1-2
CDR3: CASSLRTGANYGYTF
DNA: TGTGCCAGCAGTCTGCGGACAGGGGCTAACTATGGCTACACCTTC

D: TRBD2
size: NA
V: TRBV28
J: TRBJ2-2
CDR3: CATIAGGDTGELFF
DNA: TGTGCCACCATAGCGGGAGGTGACACCGGGGAGCTGTTTTTT

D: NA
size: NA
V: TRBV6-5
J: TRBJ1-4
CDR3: CASSNAGGKLFF
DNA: TGTGCCAGCAGTAATGCGGGGGGCAAACTGTTTTTT

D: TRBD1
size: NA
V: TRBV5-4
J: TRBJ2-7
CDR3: CASSWDRGTYEQYF
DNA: TGTGCCAGCAGCTGGGACAGAGGAACCTACGAGCAGTACTTC

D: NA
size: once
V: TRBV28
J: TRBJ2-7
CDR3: CASSSGSQPYEQYF
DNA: TGTGCCAGCAGTTCCGGGAGTCAACCCTACGAGCAGTACTTC

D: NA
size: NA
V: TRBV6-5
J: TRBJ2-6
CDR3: CASSVTGSGANVLTF
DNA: TGTGCCAGCAGTGTAACAGGGTCTGGGGCCAACGTCCTGACTTTC

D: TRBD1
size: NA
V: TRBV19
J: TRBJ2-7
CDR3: CASSLQGDHYEQYF
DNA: TGTGCCAGTAGTTTACAGGGGGATCACTACGAGCAGTACTTC

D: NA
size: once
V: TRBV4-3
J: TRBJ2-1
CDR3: CASSRGSRYNEQFF
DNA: TGCGCCAGCAGCCGAGGATCCCGTTACAATGAGCAGTTCTTC

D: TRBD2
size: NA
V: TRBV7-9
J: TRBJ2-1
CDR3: CASSWGLAGSYNEQFF
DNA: TGTGCCAGCAGCTGGGGACTAGCGGGCTCCTACAATGAGCAGTTCTTC

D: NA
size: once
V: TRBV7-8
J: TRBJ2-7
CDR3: CASSLRLASYEQYF
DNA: TGTGCCAGCAGCTTAAGACTTGCCTCCTACGAGCAGTACTTC

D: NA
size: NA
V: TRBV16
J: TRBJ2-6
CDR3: CASSASSGKFYGANVLTF
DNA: TGTGCCAGCAGCGCTTCGTCAGGGAAATTTTATGGGGCCAACGTCCTGACTTTC

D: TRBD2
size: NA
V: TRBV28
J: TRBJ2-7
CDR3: CASTTQREFYEQYF
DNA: TGTGCCAGCACCACGCAGCGGGAGTTTTACGAGCAGTACTTC

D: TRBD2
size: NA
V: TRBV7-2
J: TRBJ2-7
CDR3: CASSLTSGPYEQYF
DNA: TGTGCCAGCAGCTTAACTAGCGGACCCTACGAGCAGTACTTC

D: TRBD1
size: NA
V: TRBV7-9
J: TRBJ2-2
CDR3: CASSPRGGTGETGELFF
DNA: TGTGCCAGCAGCCCCCGAGGGGGGACAGGGGAGACCGGGGAGCTGTTTTTT

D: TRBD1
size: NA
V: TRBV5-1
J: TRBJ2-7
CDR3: CASSPEGRGRDEQYF
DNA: TGCGCCAGCAGCCCGGAAGGCAGGGGGCGAGACGAGCAGTACTTC

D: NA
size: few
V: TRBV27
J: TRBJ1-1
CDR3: CASSLAREGTEAFF
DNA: TGTGCCAGCAGTTTAGCACGGGAGGGCACTGAAGCTTTCTTT

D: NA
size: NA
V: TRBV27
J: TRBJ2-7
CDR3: CASSPTVFSSYEQYF
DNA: TGTGCCAGCAGTCCGACTGTATTTAGCTCCTACGAGCAGTACTTC

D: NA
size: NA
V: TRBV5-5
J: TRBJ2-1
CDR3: CASSSWRVSSYNEQFF
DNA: TGTGCCAGCAGCTCGTGGCGGGTAAGCTCCTACAATGAGCAGTTCTTC

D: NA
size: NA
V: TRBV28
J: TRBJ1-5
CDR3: CASSSSGTQHF
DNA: TGTGCCAGCAGTTCTTCCGGGACCCAGCATTTT

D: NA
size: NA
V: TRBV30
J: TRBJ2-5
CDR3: CAWRRFRVLGETQYF
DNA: TGTGCCTGGCGCCGCTTCAGGGTACTGGGCGAGACCCAGTACTTC

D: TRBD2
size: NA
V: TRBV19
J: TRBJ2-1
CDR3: CASSMAGLAGLGHNEQFF
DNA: TGTGCCAGTAGTATGGCGGGACTAGCGGGCCTAGGGCACAATGAGCAGTTCTTC

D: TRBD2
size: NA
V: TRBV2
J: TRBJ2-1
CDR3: CASTVAASGALYNEQFF
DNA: TGTGCCAGCACCGTGGCGGCTAGCGGGGCCCTATACAATGAGCAGTTCTTC

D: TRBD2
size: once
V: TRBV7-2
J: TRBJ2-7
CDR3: CASSFLAGSGSYEQYF
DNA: TGTGCCAGCAGCTTCCTAGCGGGATCTGGCTCCTACGAGCAGTACTTC

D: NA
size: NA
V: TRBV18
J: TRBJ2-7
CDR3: CASSPSGSQAYEQYF
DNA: TGTGCCAGCTCACCATCGGGGAGCCAGGCCTACGAGCAGTACTTC

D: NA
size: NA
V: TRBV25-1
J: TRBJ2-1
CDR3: CASSEFLSSYNEQFF
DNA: TGTGCCAGCAGTGAATTCCTTAGCTCCTACAATGAGCAGTTCTTC

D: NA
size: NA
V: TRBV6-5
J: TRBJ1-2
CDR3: CASSSGSSYGYTF
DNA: TGTGCCAGCAGTTCCGGGTCTTCCTATGGCTACACCTTC

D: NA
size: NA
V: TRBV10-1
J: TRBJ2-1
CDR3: CASSEGLRLSYNEQFF
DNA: TGCGCCAGCAGTGAGGGTTTGCGACTTAGTTACAATGAGCAGTTCTTC

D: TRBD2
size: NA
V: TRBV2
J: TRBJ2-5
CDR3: CASSGWAREEETQYF
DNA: TGTGCCAGCAGTGGTTGGGCGCGGGAGGAGGAGACCCAGTACTTC

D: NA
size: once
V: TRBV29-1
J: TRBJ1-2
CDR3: CSVDAVRGYTF
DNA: TGCAGCGTTGACGCGGTTCGGGGCTACACCTTC

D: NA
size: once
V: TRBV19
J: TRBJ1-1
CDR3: CASSILIDIDMNTEAFF
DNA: TGTGCCAGTAGTATACTAATTGATATAGATATGAACACTGAAGCTTTCTTT

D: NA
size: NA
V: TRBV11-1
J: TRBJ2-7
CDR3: CASSSWDFGGQYF
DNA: TGTGCCAGCAGCTCTTGGGACTTCGGGGGGCAGTACTTC

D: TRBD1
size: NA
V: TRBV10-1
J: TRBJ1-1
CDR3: CASLRDREVPEAFF
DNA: TGCGCCAGTCTTAGGGACAGGGAAGTTCCTGAAGCTTTCTTT

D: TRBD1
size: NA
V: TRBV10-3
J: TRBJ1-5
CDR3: CAISQTGGQINSNQPQHF
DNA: TGTGCCATCAGTCAGACAGGGGGCCAGATTAATAGCAATCAGCCCCAGCATTTT

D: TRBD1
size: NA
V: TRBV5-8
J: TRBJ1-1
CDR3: CASSLARGDTEAFF
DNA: TGTGCCAGCAGCTTGGCCAGGGGGGACACTGAAGCTTTCTTT

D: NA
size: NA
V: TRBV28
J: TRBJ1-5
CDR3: CASNLQPQHF
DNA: TGTGCCAGCAACTTACAGCCCCAGCATTTT

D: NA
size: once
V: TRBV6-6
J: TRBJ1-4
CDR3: CASSYSGAEKLFF
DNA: TGTGCCAGCAGTTACTCGGGGGCGGAAAAACTGTTTTTT

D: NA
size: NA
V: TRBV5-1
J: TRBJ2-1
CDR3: CASSVGVNEQFF
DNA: TGCGCCAGCAGCGTCGGGGTCAATGAGCAGTTCTTC

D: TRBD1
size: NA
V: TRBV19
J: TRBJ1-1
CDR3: CASSRQGDLEAFF
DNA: TGTGCCAGTAGTAGGCAGGGGGACCTTGAAGCTTTCTTT

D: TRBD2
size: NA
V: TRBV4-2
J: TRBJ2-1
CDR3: CASSQDGLAGNEQFF
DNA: TGTGCCAGCAGCCAAGATGGGCTAGCGGGAAATGAGCAGTTCTTC

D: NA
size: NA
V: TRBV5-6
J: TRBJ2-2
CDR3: CASSFILGLTGELFF
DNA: TGTGCCAGCAGCTTTATACTAGGACTCACCGGGGAGCTGTTTTTT

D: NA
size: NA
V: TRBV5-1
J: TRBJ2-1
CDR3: CASSLDATGLDEQFF
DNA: TGCGCCAGCAGCTTGGACGCTACAGGGTTAGATGAGCAGTTCTTC

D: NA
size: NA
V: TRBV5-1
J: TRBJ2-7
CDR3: CASSLRGDGEQYF
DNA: TGCGCCAGCAGCTTGCGCGGGGATGGGGAGCAGTACTTC

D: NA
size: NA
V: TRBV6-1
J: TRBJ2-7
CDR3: CASSEGSVPYEQYF
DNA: TGTGCCAGCAGTGAAGGTTCAGTTCCCTACGAGCAGTACTTC

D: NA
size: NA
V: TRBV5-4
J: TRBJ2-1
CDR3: CASGPRLGNEQFF
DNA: TGTGCCAGCGGCCCCAGGCTTGGGAATGAGCAGTTCTTC

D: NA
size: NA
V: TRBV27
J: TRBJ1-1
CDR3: CASSLWGGDTEAFF
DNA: TGTGCCAGCAGTTTGTGGGGCGGGGACACTGAAGCTTTCTTT

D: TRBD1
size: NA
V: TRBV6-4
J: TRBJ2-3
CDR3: CASSDGTVTDTQYF
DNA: TGTGCCAGCAGTGATGGGACAGTCACAGATACGCAGTATTTT

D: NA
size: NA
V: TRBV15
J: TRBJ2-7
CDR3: CATSRVEEGGHEQYF
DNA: TGTGCCACCAGCAGAGTCGAGGAGGGCGGCCACGAGCAGTACTTC

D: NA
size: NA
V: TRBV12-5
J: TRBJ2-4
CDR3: CASGLSNIQYF
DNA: TGTGCTAGTGGTTTATCTAACATTCAGTACTTC

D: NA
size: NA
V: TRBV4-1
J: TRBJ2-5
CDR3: CASSQGTSVGFDQGQETQYF
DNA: TGCGCCAGCAGCCAAGGGACGTCAGTGGGATTCGACCAGGGCCAAGAGACCCAGTACTTC